Following are 2 T cell receptor beta chains from one sample sequenced in a study of T cell responses to AZD1222 COVID-19 vaccine (TCRdb year 2021). The library was produced with the immunoSEQ multiplex PCR assay. The clones in this table, taken by TCRdb from immuneACCESS, are in-frame only. Not every clone is retained; where verified, under half of the shortfall comes from an unresolved V gene, and the cause of the rest is unknown. A total of more than 65,000 clones appear in this sample, 85% to 90% of them only once. Roughly 7.6% of the sample rests with the top ten. This specimen's time point label, per the study, means: baseline before first vaccination. The source was peripheral blood, collected on day 0 of AZD1222 vaccination. The receptors stem from an adult in good health.

V gene TRBV5-5 combines with J gene TRBJ1-5; D may be TRBD1 (5 bases). CDR1 is SGHKS and CDR2 is YYEKEE in the germline V gene (reference sequence). The length of the CDR3 is 15 residues. Trimming left V 1 base short and J 3 bases short, with 11 bases between. In nucleotides, the CDR3 is TGTGCCAGCAGCTTGATGTTGGGGCCCAATCAGCCCCAGCATTTT. Protein: CASSLMLGPNQPQHF.

The chain employs TRBV18 and TRBJ2-6; weak D call: TRBD1 (6 bases). V dropped 2 bases and J dropped 4 bases, with 15 bases sitting between them. This CDR3 spans 17 amino acids. CDR1 and CDR2 from the germline V gene are KGHSH and LQKENI. The CDR3: CASSPGGPYGGANVLTF. In DNA, the CDR3 is TGTGCCAGCTCACCAGGGGGCCCCTACGGCGGGGCCAACGTCCTGACTTTC. Based on the CDR3 plus reference TRBV18 and TRBJ2-6, the full variable domain is NAGVMQNPRHLVRRRGQEARLRCSPMKGHSHVYWYRQLPEEGLKFMVYLQKENIIDESGMPKERFSAEFPKEGPSILRIQQVVRGDSAAYFCASSPGGPYGGANVLTFGAGSRLTVL.